Given below is one T cell receptor beta chain in context. It has no known antigen specificity. The input lacks base qualities; no much larger clone sits a single base away. The library was prepared using the immunoSEQ multiplex PCR assay. Sourced from immuneACCESS, this table was stored by TCRdb with only in-frame sequences that have V and J called. A share of the clones is absent; for the studies checked, an unresolved V gene accounts for under half, and the remainder has no known explanation. The sample includes 26,000 or so clones, with roughly nine tenths observed a single time. The top ten clonotypes cover 1% to 1.3% of the sample. The entry originates in a study of T cells in narcolepsy (dated by TCRdb to 2016 to 2019). Some background on the complete study: Patients with narcolepsy type 1 or type 2 (NT1, NT2) and healthy control donors were enrolled in the study. The study used TCR Vbeta sequencing to track clonotypes in blood and CSF while looking for autoreactive T cells in narcolepsy patients that target self-antigens of hypocretin neurons (hypocretin, TRIB2).

The germline V gene encodes CDR1 SGHTS and CDR2 YDEGEE. The CDR3 numbers 15 residues from cysteine through valine. The entry retains the CDR3 DNA only, 45 bases that are in frame from base 1. Ends trimmed: V by 4 bases, J by 6 bases; bases unmatched to a gene: 11. What the research found in general, with its limitations: Certain blood memory CD4+ repertoires from patients and controls had no sequences that matched autoreactive T cell clones. Plots that compared CSF and blood CD4+ T cell clonotypes from the same patient highlighted HCRT-specific and TRIB2-specific autoreactive clonotypes. Autoreactive clonotypes were reported to be detected serially in the blood of the same patients and of different patients, but not in the blood of healthy controls. Numbers of sequenced blood memory CD4+ clonotypes were comparable, averaging about 40,000 in patients and about 33,000 in controls.

For TCR Vbeta sequencing, memory CD4+ T cells were sorted ex vivo from the peripheral blood of narcolepsy patients and healthy controls. This TCR was recovered from a human donor with narcolepsy. The sample comprised CD45RA- memory CD4+ T cells from PBMCs. What this sample's cell subset or site label stands for: memory T cells sorted ex vivo from peripheral blood. The chain was built from TRBV5-8 and TRBJ2-7; 9 junctional bases match TRBD1. The CDR3 sequence is CASSTRDRVYSEQYV. The DNA sequence is given as TGTGCCAGCAGCACTCGGGACAGGGTATATTCCGAGCAGTACGTC.